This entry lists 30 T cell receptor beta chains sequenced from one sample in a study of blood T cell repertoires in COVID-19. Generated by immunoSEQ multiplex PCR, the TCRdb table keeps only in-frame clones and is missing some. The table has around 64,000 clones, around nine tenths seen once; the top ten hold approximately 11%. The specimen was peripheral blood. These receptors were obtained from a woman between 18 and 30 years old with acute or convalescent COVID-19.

In nucleotides, the CDR3 is TGTGCCAGCAGCCAAGGGGGGGGGATTGGAGAGACCCAGTACTTC. Its translation: CASSQGGGIGETQYF. The chain combines TRBV7-8 with TRBJ2-5, with a possible D match to TRBD2 (7 bases). The CDR3 is 15 amino acids. Germline-derived CDR1 and CDR2 are SGHVS and FQNEAQ. V was trimmed by 5 bases and J by 4 bases, leaving 17 bases between them.

Here the CDR3 DNA reads TGTGCCTGGAGTGTCGGACAGGGCATAGTGGTGAACACTGAAGCTTTCTTT. As protein: CAWSVGQGIVVNTEAFF. The chain couples TRBV30 to TRBJ1-1; 8 nucleotides align to TRBD1. Trimming removed 0 bases from V and 0 bases from J; junction bases left unmatched: 9. Germline V CDR1 and CDR2: GTSNPN, SVGIG (reference sequence). This CDR3 comprises 17 residues.

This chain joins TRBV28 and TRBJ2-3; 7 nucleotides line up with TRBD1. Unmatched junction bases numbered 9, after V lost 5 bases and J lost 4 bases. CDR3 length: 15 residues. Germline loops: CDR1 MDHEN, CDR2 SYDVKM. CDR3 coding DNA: TGTGCCAGCAGTCCATCGAGACAGGGATCAGATACGCAGTATTTT. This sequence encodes CASSPSRQGSDTQYF.

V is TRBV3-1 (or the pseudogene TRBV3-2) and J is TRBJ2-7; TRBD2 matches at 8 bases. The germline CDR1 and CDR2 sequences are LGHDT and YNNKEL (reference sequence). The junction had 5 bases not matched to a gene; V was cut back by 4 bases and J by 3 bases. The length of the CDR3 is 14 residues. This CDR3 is CASSPGAGVYEQYF. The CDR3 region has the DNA TGTGCCAGCAGCCCCGGAGCGGGAGTCTACGAGCAGTACTTC.

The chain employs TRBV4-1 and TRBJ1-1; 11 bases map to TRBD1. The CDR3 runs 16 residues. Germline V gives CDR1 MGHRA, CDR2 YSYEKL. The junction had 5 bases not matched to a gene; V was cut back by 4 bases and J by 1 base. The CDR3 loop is CASSPWTGGQNTEAFF. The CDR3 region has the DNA TGCGCCAGCAGCCCATGGACAGGGGGCCAGAACACTGAAGCTTTCTTT.

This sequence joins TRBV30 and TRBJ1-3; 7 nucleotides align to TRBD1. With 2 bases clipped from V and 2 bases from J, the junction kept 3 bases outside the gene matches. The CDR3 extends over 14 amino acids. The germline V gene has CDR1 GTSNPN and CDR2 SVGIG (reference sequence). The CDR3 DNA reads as TGTGCCTGGAGTTCAGGGACAGCTGGAAACACCATATATTTT. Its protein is CAWSSGTAGNTIYF.

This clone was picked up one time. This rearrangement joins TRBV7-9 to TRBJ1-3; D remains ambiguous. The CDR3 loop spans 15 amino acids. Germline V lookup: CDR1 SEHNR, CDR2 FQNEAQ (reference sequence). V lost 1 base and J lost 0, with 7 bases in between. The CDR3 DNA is TGTGCCAGCAGCTTAGTCCTCAGCTCTGGAAACACCATATATTTT. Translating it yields CASSLVLSSGNTIYF.

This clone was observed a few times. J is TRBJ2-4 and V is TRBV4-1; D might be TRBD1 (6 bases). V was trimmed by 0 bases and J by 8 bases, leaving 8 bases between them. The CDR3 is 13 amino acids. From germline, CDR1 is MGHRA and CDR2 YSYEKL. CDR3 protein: CASSQDQGHIQYF. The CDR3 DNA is TGCGCCAGCAGCCAAGATCAGGGGCACATTCAGTACTTC.

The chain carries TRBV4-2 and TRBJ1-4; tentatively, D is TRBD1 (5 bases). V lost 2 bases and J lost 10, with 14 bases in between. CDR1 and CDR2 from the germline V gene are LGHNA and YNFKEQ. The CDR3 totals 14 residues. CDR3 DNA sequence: TGTGCCAGCAGCCAAACGGCATGGGGGGGAAAACTGTTTTTT. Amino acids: CASSQTAWGGKLFF.

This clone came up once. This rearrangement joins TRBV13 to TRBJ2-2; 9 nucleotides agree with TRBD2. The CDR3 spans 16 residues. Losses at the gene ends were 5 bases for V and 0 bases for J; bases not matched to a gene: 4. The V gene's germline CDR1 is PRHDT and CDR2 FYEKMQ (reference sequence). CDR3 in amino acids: CASSPSGGTNTGELFF. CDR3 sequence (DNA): TGTGCCAGCAGCCCAAGCGGGGGGACGAACACCGGGGAGCTGTTTTTT.

CDR3 residues: CATSGPDAGTEAFF. The CDR3 DNA sequence: TGTGCCACCAGCGGTCCTGATGCGGGCACTGAAGCTTTCTTT. This chain connects TRBV15 to TRBJ1-1; D is unresolved. The CDR3 length is 14 residues. V was shortened by 5 bases and J by 4 bases, with 14 bases between the two germline ends. Germline V gene sequence: CDR1 LNHNV, CDR2 YYDKDF (reference sequence).

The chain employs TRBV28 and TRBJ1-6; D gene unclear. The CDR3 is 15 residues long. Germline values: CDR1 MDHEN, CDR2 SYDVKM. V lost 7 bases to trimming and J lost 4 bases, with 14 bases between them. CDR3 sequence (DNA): TGTGCCAGCAAAGTCCCCGGGGTGTATAATTCACCCCTCCACTTT. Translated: CASKVPGVYNSPLHF.

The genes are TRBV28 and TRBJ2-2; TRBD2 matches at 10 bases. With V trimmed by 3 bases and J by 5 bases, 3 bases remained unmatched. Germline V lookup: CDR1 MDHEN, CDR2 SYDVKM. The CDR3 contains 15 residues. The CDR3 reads CASSLLAGVTGELFF. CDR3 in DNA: TGTGCCAGCAGTTTGCTAGCGGGAGTTACCGGGGAGCTGTTTTTT. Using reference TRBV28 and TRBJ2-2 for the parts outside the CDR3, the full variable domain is DVKVTQSSRYLVKRTGEKVFLECVQDMDHENMFWYRQDPGLGLRLIYFSYDVKMKEKGDIPEGYSVSREKKERFSLILESASTNQTSMYLCASSLLAGVTGELFFGEGSRLTVL.

CDR3 DNA: TGTGCCAGCAGTGGACAGGGGGCGAACACCGGGGAGCTGTTTTTT. This sequence encodes CASSGQGANTGELFF. This chain uses TRBV2 with TRBJ2-2; TRBD1 matches at 9 bases. Germline V CDR1 and CDR2: SNHLY, FYNNEI. The CDR3 extends over 15 amino acids. Trimming removed 4 bases from V and 0 bases from J; junction bases left unmatched: 0.

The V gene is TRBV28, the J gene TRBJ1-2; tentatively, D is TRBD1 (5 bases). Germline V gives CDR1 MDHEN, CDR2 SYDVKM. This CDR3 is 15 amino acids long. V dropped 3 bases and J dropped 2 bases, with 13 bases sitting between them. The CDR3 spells CASSLVGRVNYGYTF. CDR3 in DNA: TGTGCCAGCAGTTTGGTGGGCAGGGTGAACTATGGCTACACCTTC.

CDR3 in DNA: TGCGCCAGCAGCTTAAAGGGGGCAACTAATGAAAAACTGTTTTTT. Its translation: CASSLKGATNEKLFF. The chain carries TRBV5-1 and TRBJ1-4; maybe TRBD1 (6 bases). The CDR3 has 15 residues. V gave up 2 bases and J gave up 0 bases, with 8 bases separating them. Germline V gives CDR1 SGHRS, CDR2 YFSETQ.

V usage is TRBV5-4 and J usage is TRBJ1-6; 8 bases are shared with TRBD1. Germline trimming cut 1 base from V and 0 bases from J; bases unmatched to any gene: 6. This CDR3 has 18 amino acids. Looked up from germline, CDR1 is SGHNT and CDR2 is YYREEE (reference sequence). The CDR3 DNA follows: TGTGCCAGCAGCTTGTCAGGGGGCAAGGGCTCCTATAATTCACCCCTCCACTTT. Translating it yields CASSLSGGKGSYNSPLHF.

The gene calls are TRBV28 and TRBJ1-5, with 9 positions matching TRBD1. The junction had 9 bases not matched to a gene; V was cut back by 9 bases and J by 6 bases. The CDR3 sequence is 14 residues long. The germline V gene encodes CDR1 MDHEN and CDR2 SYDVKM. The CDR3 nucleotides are TGTGCCAGTAACAGGGGGCTTGTGGGTCAGCCCCAGCATTTT. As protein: CASNRGLVGQPQHF.

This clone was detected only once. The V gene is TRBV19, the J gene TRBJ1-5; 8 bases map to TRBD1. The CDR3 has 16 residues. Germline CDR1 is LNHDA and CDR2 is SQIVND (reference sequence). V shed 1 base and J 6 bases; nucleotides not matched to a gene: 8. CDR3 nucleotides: TGTGCCAGTAGTATAGGAGAGGGCAGGGGGCCTCAGCCCCAGCATTTT. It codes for CASSIGEGRGPQPQHF.

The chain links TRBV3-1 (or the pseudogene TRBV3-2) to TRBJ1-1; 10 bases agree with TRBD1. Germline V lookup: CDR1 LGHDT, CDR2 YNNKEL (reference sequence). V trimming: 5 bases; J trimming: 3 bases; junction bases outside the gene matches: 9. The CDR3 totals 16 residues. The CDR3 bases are TGTGCCAGCAGCTCGGGACAGGGGTATGGGGACACTGAAGCTTTCTTT. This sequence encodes CASSSGQGYGDTEAFF.

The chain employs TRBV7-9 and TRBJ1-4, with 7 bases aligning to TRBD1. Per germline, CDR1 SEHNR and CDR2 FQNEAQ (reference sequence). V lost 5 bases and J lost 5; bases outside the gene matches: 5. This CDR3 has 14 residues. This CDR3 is CASSLDRKNEKLFF. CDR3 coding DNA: TGTGCCAGCAGCCTGGACAGGAAAAATGAAAAACTGTTTTTT. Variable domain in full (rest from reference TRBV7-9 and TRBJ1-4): DTGVSQNPRHKITKRGQNVTFRCDPISEHNRLYWYRQTLGQGPEFLTYFQNEAQLEKSRLLSDRFSAERPKGSFSTLEIQRTEQGDSAMYLCASSLDRKNEKLFFGSGTQLSVL.

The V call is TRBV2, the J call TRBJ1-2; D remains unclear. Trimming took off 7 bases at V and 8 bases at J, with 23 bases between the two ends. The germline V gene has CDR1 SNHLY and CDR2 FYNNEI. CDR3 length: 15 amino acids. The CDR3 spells CASTDSGFLAGGYTF. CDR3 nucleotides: TGTGCCAGCACCGACTCCGGGTTTCTTGCGGGCGGCTACACCTTC.

CDR3 region: CASSVGGGRLSYRTDTQYF. CDR3 nucleotides: TGTGCCAGTAGTGTTGGGGGGGGACGATTGAGTTACCGCACAGATACGCAGTATTTT. The V and J genes are TRBV19 and TRBJ2-3, with 7 bases fitting TRBD2. The V segment lost 5 bases and the J segment 1 base; nucleotides outside the gene matches: 18. CDR3 length: 19 amino acids. CDR1 LNHDA and CDR2 SQIVND come from the germline V gene (reference sequence).

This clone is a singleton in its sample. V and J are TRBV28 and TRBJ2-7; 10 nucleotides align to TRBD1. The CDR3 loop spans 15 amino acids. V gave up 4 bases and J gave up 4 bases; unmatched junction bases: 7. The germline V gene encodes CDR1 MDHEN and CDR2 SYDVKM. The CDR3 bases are TGTGCCAGCAGTTCCTCGACAGGGGGCAAATACGAGCAGTACTTC. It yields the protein CASSSSTGGKYEQYF.

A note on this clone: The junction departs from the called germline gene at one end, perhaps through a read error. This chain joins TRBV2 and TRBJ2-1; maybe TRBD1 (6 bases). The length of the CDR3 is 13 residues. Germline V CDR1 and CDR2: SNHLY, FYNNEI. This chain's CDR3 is CASREDTGMEQFF. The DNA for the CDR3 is TGTGCCAGCAGAGAAGATACAGGGATGGAGCAGTTCTTC.

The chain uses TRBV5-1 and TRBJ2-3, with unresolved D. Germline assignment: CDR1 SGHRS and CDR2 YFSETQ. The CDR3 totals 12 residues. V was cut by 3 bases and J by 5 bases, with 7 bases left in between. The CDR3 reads CASSSHGDTQYF. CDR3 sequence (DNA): TGCGCCAGCAGCTCGCACGGAGATACGCAGTATTTT.

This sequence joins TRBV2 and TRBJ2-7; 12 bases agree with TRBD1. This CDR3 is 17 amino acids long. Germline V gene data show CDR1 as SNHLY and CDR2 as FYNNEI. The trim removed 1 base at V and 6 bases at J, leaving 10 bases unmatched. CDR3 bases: TGTGCCAGCAGTGAAGTTGGTTGGGGACAGGGGGCTGGCGAGCAGTACTTC. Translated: CASSEVGWGQGAGEQYF.

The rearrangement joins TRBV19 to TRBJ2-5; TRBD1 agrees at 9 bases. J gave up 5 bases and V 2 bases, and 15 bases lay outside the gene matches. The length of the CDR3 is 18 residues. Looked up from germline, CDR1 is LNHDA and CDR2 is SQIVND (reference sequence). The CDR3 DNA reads TGTGCCAGTAGTATAACCCCCGGACAGGGGCAACGAGGGGAGACCCAGTACTTC. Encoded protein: CASSITPGQGQRGETQYF.

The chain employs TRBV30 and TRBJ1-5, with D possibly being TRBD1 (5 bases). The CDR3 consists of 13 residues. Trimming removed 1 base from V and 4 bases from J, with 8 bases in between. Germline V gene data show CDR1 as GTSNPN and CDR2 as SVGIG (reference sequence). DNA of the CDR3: TGTGCCTGGAGTGGCTCAGGGAATCAGCCCCAGCATTTT. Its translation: CAWSGSGNQPQHF.

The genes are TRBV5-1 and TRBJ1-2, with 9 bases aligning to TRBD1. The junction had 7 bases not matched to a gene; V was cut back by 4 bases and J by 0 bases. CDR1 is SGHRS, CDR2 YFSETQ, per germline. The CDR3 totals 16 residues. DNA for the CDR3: TGCGCCAGCAGCCCCGGGACAGGGTGGGCTAACTATGGCTACACCTTC. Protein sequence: CASSPGTGWANYGYTF.